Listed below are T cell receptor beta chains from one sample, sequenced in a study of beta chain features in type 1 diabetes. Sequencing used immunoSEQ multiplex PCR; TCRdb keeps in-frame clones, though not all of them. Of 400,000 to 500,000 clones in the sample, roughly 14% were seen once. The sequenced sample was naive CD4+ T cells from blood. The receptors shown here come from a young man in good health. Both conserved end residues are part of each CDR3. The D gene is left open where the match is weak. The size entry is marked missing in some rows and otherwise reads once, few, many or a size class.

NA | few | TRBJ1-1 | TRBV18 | TGTGCCAGCTCACCGAATCAGGGATTTGAAGCTTTCTTT | CASSPNQGFEAFF
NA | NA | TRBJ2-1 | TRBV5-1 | TGCGCCAGCAGCGCGGCGGACAAGCAGTTCTTC | CASSAADKQFF
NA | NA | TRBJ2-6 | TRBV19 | TGTGCCAGTAGGGACGGCTCTGGGGCCAACGTCCTGACTTTC | CASRDGSGANVLTF
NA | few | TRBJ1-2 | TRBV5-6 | TGTGCCAGCAGCTTGAGCAGGGCAATCTATGGCTACACCTTC | CASSLSRAIYGYTF
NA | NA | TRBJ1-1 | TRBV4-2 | TGTGCCAGCAGCTACTACCGGGCTAAGAACACTGAAGCTTTCTTT | CASSYYRAKNTEAFF
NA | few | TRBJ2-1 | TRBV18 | TGTGCCAGCTCACCAAAGTGGGCTTCGAATGAGCAGTTCTTC | CASSPKWASNEQFF
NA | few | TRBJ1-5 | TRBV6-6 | TGTGCCAGCGGGACTTCGACAGTTCCACAGCCCCAGCATTTT | CASGTSTVPQPQHF
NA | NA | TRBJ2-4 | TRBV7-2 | TGTGCCAGCAGCTTAATTGCAGGGCTAGCCAAAAACATTCAGTACTTC | CASSLIAGLAKNIQYF
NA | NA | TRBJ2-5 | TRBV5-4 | TGTGCCAGCACCTTGGGTAGTCTAGCGCAAGAGACCCAGTACTTC | CASTLGSLAQETQYF
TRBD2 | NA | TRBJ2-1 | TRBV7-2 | TGTGCCAGCAGCGAGGGACTAGTTTGGGGTGAGCAGTTCTTC | CASSEGLVWGEQFF
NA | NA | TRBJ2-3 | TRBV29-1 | TGCAGCGTGGCGGGTCGGATGAGCACAGATACGCAGTATTTT | CSVAGRMSTDTQYF
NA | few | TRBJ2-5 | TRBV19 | TGTGCCAGTAGTATAGACCGAGCGAACCAAGAGACCCAGTACTTC | CASSIDRANQETQYF
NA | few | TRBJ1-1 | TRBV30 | TGTGCCTGGAGCCAACCCCCCTCTAATGAAGCTTTCTTT | CAWSQPPSNEAFF
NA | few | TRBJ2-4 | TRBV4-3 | TGCGCCAGCAGCCAAGGGGCGATCGCAGGCAAAAACATTCAGTACTTC | CASSQGAIAGKNIQYF
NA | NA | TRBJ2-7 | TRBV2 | TGTGCCAGCGGGCCAGCCTACGAGCAGTACTTC | CASGPAYEQYF
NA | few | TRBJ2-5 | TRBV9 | TGTGCCGACACAATTTGGGAGACCCAGTACTTC | CADTIWETQYF
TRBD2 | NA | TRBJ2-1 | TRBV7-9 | TGTGCCAGCAGAGGGCTAGCGGGAGCATCAAATGAGCAGTTCTTC | CASRGLAGASNEQFF
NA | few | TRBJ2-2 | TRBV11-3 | TGTGCCAGCAGCGAGGGATTAAGTTGGACCGGGGAGCTGTTTTTT | CASSEGLSWTGELFF
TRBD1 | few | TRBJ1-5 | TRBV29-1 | TGCAGCGGGGGGGACAGCCTCTCATCAGGGCCCCAGCATTTT | CSGGDSLSSGPQHF
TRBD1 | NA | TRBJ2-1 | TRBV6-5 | TGTGCCAGCAGTTTAACCTCGAGACAGGGGCGAGGGGAGCAGTTCTTC | CASSLTSRQGRGEQFF
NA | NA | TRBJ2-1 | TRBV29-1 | TGCAGCGTTGACTGGGACGGGGGTAACGAGCAGTTCTTC | CSVDWDGGNEQFF
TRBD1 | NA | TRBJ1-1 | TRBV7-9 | TGTGCCAGCAGCCAAAGTAGGGGGCACACTGAAGCTTTCTTT | CASSQSRGHTEAFF
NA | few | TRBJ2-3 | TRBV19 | TGTGCCAGCCGGGACACGGGAGCAGATACGCAGTATTTT | CASRDTGADTQYF
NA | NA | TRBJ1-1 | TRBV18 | TGTGCCAGCTCCCGGGCCACGAACACTGAAGCTTTCTTT | CASSRATNTEAFF
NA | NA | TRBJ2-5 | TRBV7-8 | TGTGCCAGCAGCTTACGGCGGATGCAAGAGACCCAGTACTTC | CASSLRRMQETQYF
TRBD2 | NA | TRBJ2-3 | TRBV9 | TGTGCCAGCATCCCCCGGCGGGAGGGGGGCGGTACGCAGTATTTT | CASIPRREGGGTQYF
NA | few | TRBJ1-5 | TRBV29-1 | TGCAGCGTTGAGGAGGGGATTAATCAGCCCCAGCATTTT | CSVEEGINQPQHF
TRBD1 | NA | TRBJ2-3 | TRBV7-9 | TGTGCCAGCAAGCCCAGGACAGGGGAGGGCACAGATACGCAGTATTTT | CASKPRTGEGTDTQYF
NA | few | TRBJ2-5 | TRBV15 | TGTGCCACCAGCAGAGATTCCGGGGGTACGACAGAGACCCAGTACTTC | CATSRDSGGTTETQYF
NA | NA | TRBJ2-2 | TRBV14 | TGTGCCAGCAGCCAGGCGCGTGGCGGGGAGCTGTTTTTT | CASSQARGGELFF
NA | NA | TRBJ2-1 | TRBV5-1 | TGCGCCAGCAGCTTGGACGTTCCCACCAATGAGCAGTTCTTC | CASSLDVPTNEQFF
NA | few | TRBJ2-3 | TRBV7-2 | TGTGCCAGCAGCTTATACGGGGCAGATACGCAGTATTTT | CASSLYGADTQYF
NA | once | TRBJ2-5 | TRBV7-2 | TGTGCCAGCAGCTTAGGAGGGCAGCAAGAGACCCAGTACTTC | CASSLGGQQETQYF
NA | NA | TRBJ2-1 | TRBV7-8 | TGTGCCAGCAGAGTGAGGAGGACGTCCTACAATGAGCAGTTCTTC | CASRVRRTSYNEQFF
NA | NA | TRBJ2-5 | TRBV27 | TGTGCCAGCAGTCCACTACAGGGTGGGGAGACCCAGTACTTC | CASSPLQGGETQYF
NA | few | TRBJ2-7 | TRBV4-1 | TGCGCCAGCAAGGGGGACATTTCCTCCTCCTACGAGCAGTACTTC | CASKGDISSSYEQYF
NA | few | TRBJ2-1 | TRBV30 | TGTGCCTGGAGTCTGAGCTCCTACAATGAGCAGTTCTTC | CAWSLSSYNEQFF
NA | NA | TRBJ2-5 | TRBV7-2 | TGTGCCAGCAGCCGGGACTTAGAGACCCAGTACTTC | CASSRDLETQYF
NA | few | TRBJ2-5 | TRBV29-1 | TGCAGCGTCTCCGCCACAGGGAAAGAGACCCAGTACTTC | CSVSATGKETQYF
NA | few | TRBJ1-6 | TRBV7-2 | TGTGCCAGCAGCTTCGAGGGTCCCCTCCACTTT | CASSFEGPLHF
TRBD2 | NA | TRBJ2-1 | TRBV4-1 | TGCGCCAGCAGCCCGCTGGGACTAGCGGGAGAGAATGAGCAGTTCTTC | CASSPLGLAGENEQFF
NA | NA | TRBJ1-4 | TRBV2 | TGTGCCGGCCAGGGGAATGAGAATGAAAAACTGTTTTTT | CAGQGNENEKLFF
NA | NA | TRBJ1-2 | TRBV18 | TGTGCCAGCTCACCACCCCAGCCTAACTATGGCTACACCTTC | CASSPPQPNYGYTF
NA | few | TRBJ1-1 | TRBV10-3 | TGTGCCATCAGTGATAGCATGAACACTGAAGCTTTCTTT | CAISDSMNTEAFF
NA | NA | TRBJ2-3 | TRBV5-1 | TGCGCCAGCAGCTATGGCGCAGATACGCAGTATTTT | CASSYGADTQYF
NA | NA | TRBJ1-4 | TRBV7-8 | TGTGCCAGCAGCTTAGTGGGGGGCGGAGGAAAACTGTTTTTT | CASSLVGGGGKLFF
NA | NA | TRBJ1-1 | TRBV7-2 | TGTGCCAGCAGCTTTGGGACGGAAGCTTTCTTT | CASSFGTEAFF
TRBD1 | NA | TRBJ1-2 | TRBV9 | TGTGCCAGCAGCGTAGGGACAGGGGCCGGTAACTATGGCTACACCTTC | CASSVGTGAGNYGYTF
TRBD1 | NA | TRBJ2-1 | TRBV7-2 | TGTGCCAGCAGCTTAGTTATCGAGACAGGGATCGACAATGAGCAGTTCTTC | CASSLVIETGIDNEQFF
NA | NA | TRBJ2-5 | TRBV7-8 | TGTGCCAGCAGCCCCCGGACAGGAGGGGCATCAGAGACCCAGTACTTC | CASSPRTGGASETQYF
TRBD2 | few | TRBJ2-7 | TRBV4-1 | TGCGCCAGCAGCCATCTAGCGGGGAAGAGCATGTACGAGCAGTACTTC | CASSHLAGKSMYEQYF
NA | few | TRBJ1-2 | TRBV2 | TGTGCCAGCACCACAGAGTATGACTATGGCTACACCTTC | CASTTEYDYGYTF
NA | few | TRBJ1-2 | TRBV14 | TGTGCCAGCAGCCAAGATGGTTACTTCTATGGCTACACCTTC | CASSQDGYFYGYTF
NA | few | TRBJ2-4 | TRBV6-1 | TGTGCCAGCAATTGGGGACGTCTAGCCAAAAACATTCAGTACTTC | CASNWGRLAKNIQYF
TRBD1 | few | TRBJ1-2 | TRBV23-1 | TGCGCCAGCAGTCAATCCGGACAGGGTGGTGGCTACACCTTC | CASSQSGQGGGYTF
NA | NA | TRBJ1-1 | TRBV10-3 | TGTGCCATCAGTGAGATAGGGAACACTGAAGCTTTCTTT | CAISEIGNTEAFF
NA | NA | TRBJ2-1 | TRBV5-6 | TGTGCCAGCAGCCGGCGGGGATTCCAGTACAATGAGCAGTTCTTC | CASSRRGFQYNEQFF
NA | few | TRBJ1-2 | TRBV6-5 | TGTGCCAGCAGTTCCGATTATGGCTACACCTTC | CASSSDYGYTF
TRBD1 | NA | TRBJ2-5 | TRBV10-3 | TGTGCCAGCAGTTACTTGACAGGGAGAGAGACCCAGTACTTC | CASSYLTGRETQYF